These 20 T cell receptor beta chains were sequenced from one sample in a study of shared clonotypes between healthy human individuals. Positively selected for CCR7, the CD45RO-negative cells used as naive CD8 cells excluded terminally differentiated effector memory CD45RA+ cells. TCRdb's table, derived via immunoSEQ multiplex PCR, lists solely in-frame clones and lacks some. The data contain more than 2 million clones, around 95% of them singletons. Sequencing input: naive CD8+ T cells from PBMCs. Receptors were obtained from a man aged 18 to 30 in good health. Some clones in this sample may be carry-over from other donors' samples.

This rearrangement joins TRBV6-1 to TRBJ2-5; D possibly corresponds to TRBD2 (6 bases). The germline CDR1 and CDR2 sequences are MNHNS and SASEGT. CDR3 length: 12 amino acids. Trimming took off 8 bases at V and 3 bases at J, with 10 bases between the two ends. The CDR3 nucleotides read TGTGCCAGCGAGGGACTTGAAGAGACCCAGTACTTC. Its translation is CASEGLEETQYF.

This chain links TRBV9 with TRBJ2-1, with 10 bases identical to TRBD2. The germline gives CDR1 SGDLS, CDR2 YYNGEE. This CDR3 has 16 residues. The V segment lost 4 bases and the J segment 4 bases; nucleotides outside the gene matches: 8. The CDR3 DNA sequence: TGTGCCAGCAGCACCCGGGGTAGCGGGAGGTACAATGAGCAGTTCTTC. This sequence encodes CASSTRGSGRYNEQFF.

The V gene is TRBV28, the J gene TRBJ2-7; D is tentatively TRBD1 or TRBD2 (5 bases each). CDR1 is MDHEN and CDR2 is SYDVKM in the germline V gene. V was clipped by 0 bases and J by 3 bases, with 15 bases between them. This CDR3 region has 16 residues. Written as DNA, the CDR3 is TGTGCCAGCAGTTTATGGTTGGGGGACCGCTACTACGAGCAGTACTTC. This translates into CASSLWLGDRYYEQYF.

The chain uses TRBV21-1 and TRBJ2-7; the tabulated D call, TRBD2, remains unverified against the DNA. TRBV21-1 is noted as a pseudogene. The CDR3 is 14 amino acids. CDR3 sequence reads: CASLVREGLDEQYF. For the CDR3, the DNA is TGTGCCAGCTTAGTGCGGGAGGGCCTTGACGAGCAGTACTTC.

The chain is built from TRBV4-1 and TRBJ2-3, with 7 bases lining up with TRBD2. Germline V gives CDR1 MGHRA, CDR2 YSYEKL. The trim removed 4 bases at V and 4 bases at J, leaving 11 bases unmatched. The CDR3 sequence is 16 residues long. The CDR3 sequence is CASSLVAGTTADTQYF. CDR3 in DNA: TGCGCCAGCAGCCTAGTAGCCGGGACTACGGCAGATACGCAGTATTTT.

The rearrangement links TRBV30 to TRBJ2-1; tentatively, D is TRBD2 (5 bases). This CDR3 is built from 15 residues. V dropped 4 bases and J dropped 4 bases, with 17 bases sitting between them. Germline V gene data show CDR1 as GTSNPN and CDR2 as SVGIG (reference sequence). DNA of the CDR3: TGTGCCTGGACCCCTCGGGGAGAAACATACAATGAGCAGTTCTTC. Its translation is CAWTPRGETYNEQFF.

This clone was seen just once. The genes are TRBV4-3 and TRBJ1-1, with unresolved D. In germline, CDR1 is LGHNA, CDR2 YSLEER. The CDR3 loop spans 14 amino acids. The V and J ends lost 4 bases and 3 bases respectively, with 12 bases between them. CDR3 protein: CASSRKWADTEAFF. The DNA for the CDR3 is TGCGCCAGCAGCCGGAAATGGGCTGACACTGAAGCTTTCTTT.

The rearrangement links TRBV5-6 to TRBJ1-1; D gene ambiguous. The ends were cut back, 0 bases at V and 1 base at J, with 16 bases in the middle. The CDR3 runs 17 residues. Germline V CDR1 and CDR2: SGHDT, YYEEEE. The CDR3: CASSLAPWREGNTEAFF. The DNA for the CDR3 is TGTGCCAGCAGCTTGGCCCCATGGAGGGAGGGGAACACTGAAGCTTTCTTT.

Written as DNA, the CDR3 is TGCGCCAGCAGCCAAGATCCGGCAGGGTGGGCCACTGAAGCTTTCTTT. Its protein is CASSQDPAGWATEAFF. The V call is TRBV4-1, the J call TRBJ1-1, with a tentative D call TRBD1 (5 bases). Trimming removed 0 bases from V and 4 bases from J, with 15 bases in between. Germline V CDR1 and CDR2: MGHRA, YSYEKL. The CDR3 covers 16 residues.

The chain joins TRBV28 to TRBJ2-7; no reliable D call. Germline loops: CDR1 MDHEN, CDR2 SYDVKM. CDR3 length equals 12 residues. The V end was cut by 8 bases, the J end by 5 bases, with 13 bases between. The CDR3 reads CASSQPTDEQYF. CDR3 DNA sequence: TGTGCCAGCTCCCAACCAACGGACGAGCAGTACTTC.

The chain is built from TRBV14 and TRBJ1-1; no firm D call. V lost 1 base and J lost 11, with 17 bases in between. The CDR3 consists of 14 residues. CDR1 and CDR2 (germline): SGHDN, FVKESK. The CDR3 DNA reads as TGTGCCAGCAGCCAAGGGCGGGCCCCACATGGGGCTTTCTTT. This translates into CASSQGRAPHGAFF.

V usage is TRBV15 and J usage is TRBJ1-1; TRBD1 is a possible D gene (6 bases). The CDR3 consists of 15 residues. V was shortened by 3 bases and J by 0 bases, with 11 bases between the two germline ends. From germline, CDR1 is LNHNV and CDR2 YYDKDF (reference sequence). Here the CDR3 DNA reads TGTGCCACCAGCAGTAGGGGGGGGATGAACACTGAAGCTTTCTTT. Its translation: CATSSRGGMNTEAFF. Full variable domain (missing parts from reference TRBV15 and TRBJ1-1): DAMVIQNPRYQVTQFGKPVTLSCSQTLNHNVMYWYQQKSSQAPKLLFHYYDKDFNNEADTPDNFQSRRPNTSFCFLDIRSPGLGDTAMYLCATSSRGGMNTEAFFGQGTRLTVV.

The chain recombines TRBV10-2 with TRBJ2-3; TRBD2 agrees at 13 bases. This CDR3 contains 15 residues. CDR1 and CDR2 from the germline V gene are WSHSY and SAAADI. V shed 10 bases and J 5 bases; nucleotides not matched to a gene: 9. CDR3 amino acids: CATRKTSGRKDTQYF. Here the CDR3 DNA reads TGCGCCACCAGAAAGACTAGCGGGAGGAAAGATACGCAGTATTTT.

V usage is TRBV2 and J usage is TRBJ2-3; maybe TRBD1 (6 bases). This CDR3 is built from 15 residues. Germline loops: CDR1 SNHLY, CDR2 FYNNEI. Trimming took 5 bases from V and 4 from J, leaving 16 bases between them. For the CDR3, the DNA is TGTGCCAGCAGTCAACCACAGGGAGCCGCAGATACGCAGTATTTT. Encoded protein: CASSQPQGAADTQYF.

This chain joins TRBV27 and TRBJ2-1; 8 bases map to TRBD2. The germline CDR1 and CDR2 sequences are MNHEY and SMNVEV (reference sequence). The CDR3 is 15 amino acids. After removal of 3 bases from V and 9 bases from J, the junction contained 10 bases not matched to a gene. CDR3 residues: CASSLPGTRVSEQFF. The CDR3 DNA sequence: TGTGCCAGCAGTTTGCCCGGGACTAGGGTCAGTGAGCAGTTCTTC.

The rearrangement uses TRBV30 and TRBJ2-4; D is unresolved. The CDR3 contains 16 residues. Germline CDR1 reads GTSNPN; CDR2 reads SVGIG (reference sequence). Deletions cut 0 bases from V and 0 bases from J, with 12 bases between. As DNA, the CDR3 is TGTGCCTGGAGTGTGGCCAGACCTCTAGCCAAAAACATTCAGTACTTC. Translated, it gives CAWSVARPLAKNIQYF.

The chain recombines TRBV5-6 with TRBJ1-6, with a possible D match to TRBD1 (6 bases). Per the germline V gene, CDR1 is SGHDT and CDR2 is YYEEEE. V lost 7 bases and J lost 7, with 9 bases in between. CDR3 length: 12 amino acids. CDR3 DNA: TGTGCCAGCTCGGGGGGCAATTCACCCCTCCACTTT. Translated: CASSGGNSPLHF.

The rearrangement links TRBV28 to TRBJ2-5, with 8 bases that match TRBD1. Looked up from germline, CDR1 is MDHEN and CDR2 is SYDVKM. With 6 bases clipped from V and 4 bases from J, the junction kept 1 base outside the gene matches. There are 12 residues in the CDR3. The CDR3 sequence is CASSTGGETQYF. Written as DNA, the CDR3 is TGTGCCAGCAGCACAGGGGGAGAGACCCAGTACTTC.

The J gene is TRBJ2-2, the V gene TRBV4-3; D gene unclear. CDR3 size: 18 residues. Germline V gene lookup returns CDR1 LGHNA and CDR2 YSLEER. The ends were cut back, 4 bases at V and 6 bases at J, with 24 bases in the middle. The CDR3 loop is CASSPLMAGIGVAGELFF. The CDR3 DNA reads TGCGCCAGCAGCCCCCTGATGGCAGGTATAGGAGTAGCCGGGGAGCTGTTTTTT.

Concerning this clone: Within the sample, other DNA sequences also encode this same CDR3. The genes are TRBV13 and TRBJ2-5, with TRBD1 matching over 8 bases. Germline trimming cut 5 bases from V and 1 base from J; bases unmatched to any gene: 3. This CDR3 contains 14 residues. The V gene's germline CDR1 is PRHDT and CDR2 FYEKMQ (reference sequence). The chain's CDR3 is CASSPTGGQETQYF. CDR3 DNA sequence: TGTGCCAGCAGCCCAACAGGGGGCCAAGAGACCCAGTACTTC.